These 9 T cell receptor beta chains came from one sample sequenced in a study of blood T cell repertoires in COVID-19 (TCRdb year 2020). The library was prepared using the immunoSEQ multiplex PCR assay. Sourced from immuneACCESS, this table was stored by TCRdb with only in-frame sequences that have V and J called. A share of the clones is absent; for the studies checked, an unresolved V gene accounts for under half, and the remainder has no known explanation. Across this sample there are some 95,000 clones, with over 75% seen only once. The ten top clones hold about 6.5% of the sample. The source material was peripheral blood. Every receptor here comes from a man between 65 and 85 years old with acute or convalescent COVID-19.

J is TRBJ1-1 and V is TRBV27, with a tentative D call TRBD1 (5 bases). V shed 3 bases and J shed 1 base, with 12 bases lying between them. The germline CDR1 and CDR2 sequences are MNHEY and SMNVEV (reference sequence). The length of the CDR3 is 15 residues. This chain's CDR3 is CASSLEGRTNTEAFF. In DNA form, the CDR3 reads TGTGCCAGCAGTTTGGAGGGGCGAACGAACACTGAAGCTTTCTTT.

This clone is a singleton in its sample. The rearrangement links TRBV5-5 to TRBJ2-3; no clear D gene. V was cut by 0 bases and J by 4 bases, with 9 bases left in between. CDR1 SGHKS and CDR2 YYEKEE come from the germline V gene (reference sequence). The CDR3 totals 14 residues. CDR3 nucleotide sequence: TGTGCCAGCAGCTTGGAGTTGGCGGCAGATACGCAGTATTTT. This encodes CASSLELAADTQYF.

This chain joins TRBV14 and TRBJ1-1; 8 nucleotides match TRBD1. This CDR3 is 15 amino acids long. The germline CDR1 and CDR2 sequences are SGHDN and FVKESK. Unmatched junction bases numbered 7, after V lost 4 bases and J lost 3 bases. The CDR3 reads CASSPLMDRDTEAFF. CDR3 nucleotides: TGTGCCAGCAGCCCCCTGATGGACAGGGACACTGAAGCTTTCTTT.

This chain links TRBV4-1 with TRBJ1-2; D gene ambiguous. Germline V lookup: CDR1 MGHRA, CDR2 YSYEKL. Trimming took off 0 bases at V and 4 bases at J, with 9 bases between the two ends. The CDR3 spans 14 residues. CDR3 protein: CASSQDPGSYGYTF. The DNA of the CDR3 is TGCGCCAGCAGCCAAGATCCGGGGAGCTATGGCTACACCTTC.

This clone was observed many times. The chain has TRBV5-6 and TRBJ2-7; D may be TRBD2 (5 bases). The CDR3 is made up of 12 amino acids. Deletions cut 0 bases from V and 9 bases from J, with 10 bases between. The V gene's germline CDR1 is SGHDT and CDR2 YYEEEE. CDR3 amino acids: CASSLGLSRQYV. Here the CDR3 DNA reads TGTGCCAGCAGCTTGGGACTATCCAGGCAGTACGTC.

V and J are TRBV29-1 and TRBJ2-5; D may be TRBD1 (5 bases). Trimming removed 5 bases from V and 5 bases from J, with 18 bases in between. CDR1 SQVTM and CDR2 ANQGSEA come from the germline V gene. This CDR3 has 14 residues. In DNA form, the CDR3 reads TGCAGCGTTTCAGGGATAAGGGGCGAGGAGACCCAGTACTTC. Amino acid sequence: CSVSGIRGEETQYF.

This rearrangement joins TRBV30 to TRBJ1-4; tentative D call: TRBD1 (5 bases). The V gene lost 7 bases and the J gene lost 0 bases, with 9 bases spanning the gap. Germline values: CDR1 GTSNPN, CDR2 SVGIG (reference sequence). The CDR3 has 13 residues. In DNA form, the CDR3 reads TGTGCCTACTCGACAGCAACTAATGAAAAACTGTTTTTT. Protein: CAYSTATNEKLFF.

As DNA, the CDR3 is TGTGCCAGCAGCCAAGCGGGACATCGTTCTACTGGAAACACCATATATTTT. Translating gives CASSQAGHRSTGNTIYF. V gene TRBV3-1 (or the pseudogene TRBV3-2) combines with J gene TRBJ1-3; D might be TRBD1 (6 bases). The germline V gene has CDR1 LGHDT and CDR2 YNNKEL (reference sequence). V gave up 1 base and J gave up 2 bases, with 15 bases separating them. The CDR3 runs to 17 residues.

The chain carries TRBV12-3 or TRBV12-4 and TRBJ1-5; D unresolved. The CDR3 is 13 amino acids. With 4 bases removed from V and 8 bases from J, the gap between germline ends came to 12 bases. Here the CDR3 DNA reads TGTGCCAGCAGTTCACTGCCGGAGAAGCCCCAGCATTTT. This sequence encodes CASSSLPEKPQHF.